The 15 T cell receptor beta chains below come from one sample, sequenced in a study of cytotoxic CD8 clonotypes in ibrutinib-treated CLL. Some clones are missing from TCRdb's copy, which holds only in-frame ones; the method was immunoSEQ multiplex PCR. The repertoire holds some 11,000 clones, with around 62% as singletons. Here the sequenced sample was PBMCs, taken before ibrutinib treatment. All receptors come from a human donor with chronic lymphocytic leukemia.

V is TRBV2 and J is TRBJ2-7; 10 nucleotides match TRBD1. With 8 bases clipped from V and 3 bases from J, the junction kept 22 bases outside the gene matches. This CDR3 comprises 19 residues. From germline, CDR1 is SNHLY and CDR2 FYNNEI. CDR3 sequence (DNA): TGTGCCAGCCCTCCGGCCGGGACAGGGGTCACCGATGCTTACTACGAGCAGTACTTC. This sequence encodes CASPPAGTGVTDAYYEQYF.

This clone showed up just once. The V and J genes are TRBV29-1 and TRBJ2-7; 7 nucleotides agree with TRBD2. The CDR3 has 14 residues. Looked up from germline, CDR1 is SQVTM and CDR2 is ANQGSEA. The V segment lost 6 bases and the J segment 3 bases; nucleotides outside the gene matches: 11. The CDR3 loop reads CSVAPGGRNYEQYF. The CDR3 region has the DNA TGCAGCGTGGCCCCCGGGGGGAGGAACTACGAGCAGTACTTC.

The V gene is TRBV2, the J gene TRBJ1-1, with 7 bases identical to TRBD1. The length of the CDR3 is 17 residues. CDR1 and CDR2 from the germline V gene are SNHLY and FYNNEI. The V and J ends lost 6 bases and 6 bases, in that order; junction bases with no gene match: 19. Here the CDR3 reads CASSVYSGTAYWAEAFF. The CDR3 bases are TGTGCCAGCAGCGTATATTCCGGGACAGCCTACTGGGCTGAAGCTTTCTTT.

This clone showed up just once. CDR3 in DNA: TGTGCCAGCACCAACCCGGGCAAGAACACCGGGGAGCTGTTTTTT. Translating gives CASTNPGKNTGELFF. The chain recombines TRBV9 with TRBJ2-2; D remains unclear. Per the germline V gene, CDR1 is SGDLS and CDR2 is YYNGEE. The CDR3 runs to 15 residues. Trimming left V 6 bases short and J 1 base short, with 13 bases between. Variable domain in full (rest from reference TRBV9 and TRBJ2-2): DSGVTQTPKHLITATGQRVTLRCSPRSGDLSVYWYQQSLDQGLQFLIQYYNGEERAKGNILERFSAQQFPDLHSELNLSSLELGDSALYFCASTNPGKNTGELFFGEGSRLTVL.

The chain is built from TRBV7-9 and TRBJ2-1; a weak D match, TRBD1 (5 bases). The V gene lost 1 base and the J gene lost 8 bases, with 6 bases spanning the gap. The CDR3 loop spans 12 amino acids. In germline, CDR1 is SEHNR, CDR2 FQNEAQ (reference sequence). The CDR3 loop is CASSLGGHEQFF. The DNA of the CDR3 is TGTGCCAGCAGCTTAGGGGGCCATGAGCAGTTCTTC.

The chain combines TRBV19 with TRBJ2-7, with TRBD2 matching over 7 bases. V lost 3 bases and J lost 0; bases outside the gene matches: 2. The CDR3 has 14 amino acids. Looked up from germline, CDR1 is LNHDA and CDR2 is SQIVND (reference sequence). CDR3 DNA: TGTGCCAGTAGTATGAGCGGGATCTCCTACGAGCAGTACTTC. Encoded protein: CASSMSGISYEQYF.

V is TRBV7-2 and J is TRBJ2-7; D possibly matches TRBD1 or TRBD2 (5 bases each). Trimming removed 1 base from V and 0 bases from J, with 10 bases in between. CDR1 SGHTA and CDR2 FQGNSA come from the germline V gene. The CDR3 runs 15 residues. The CDR3 DNA reads as TGTGCCAGCAGCTTAGAAGCGAGGGGCTCCTACGAGCAGTACTTC. Its translation is CASSLEARGSYEQYF.

This sequence joins TRBV28 and TRBJ2-5; 9 bases align to TRBD2. CDR3 size: 14 residues. CDR1 MDHEN and CDR2 SYDVKM come from the germline V gene. The V and J ends lost 3 bases and 5 bases, in that order; junction bases with no gene match: 4. For the CDR3, the DNA is TGTGCCAGCAGTTTCCGCGGGGGGGCTGAGACCCAGTACTTC. It codes for CASSFRGGAETQYF.

The J gene is TRBJ2-7, the V gene TRBV6-1; D unclear. The ends were cut back, 6 bases at V and 3 bases at J, with 12 bases in the middle. The CDR3 length is 13 residues. Germline V gives CDR1 MNHNS, CDR2 SASEGT. The CDR3 region is CASSTTAYYEQYF. CDR3 sequence (DNA): TGTGCCAGCAGCACAACAGCGTACTACGAGCAGTACTTC.

This clone was seen a few times. The rearrangement uses TRBV18 and TRBJ2-5, with D possibly being TRBD2 (5 bases). The CDR3 has 15 residues. The V end lost 1 base, the J end lost 8 bases, and 17 bases lay between the germline ends. Per the germline V gene, CDR1 is KGHSH and CDR2 is LQKENI. The CDR3 DNA reads TGTGCCAGCTCACCACGCAAAGCGGATAAGAGAACCCAGTACTTC. This codes for CASSPRKADKRTQYF. Supplemented by reference TRBV18 and TRBJ2-5, the full variable domain reads NAGVMQNPRHLVRRRGQEARLRCSPMKGHSHVYWYRQLPEEGLKFMVYLQKENIIDESGMPKERFSAEFPKEGPSILRIQQVVRGDSAAYFCASSPRKADKRTQYFGPGTRLLVL.

The chain is built from TRBV30 and TRBJ1-2, with D perhaps matching TRBD1 (6 bases). CDR1 and CDR2 (germline): GTSNPN, SVGIG (reference sequence). Trimming cost V 2 bases and J 4 bases, with 14 bases left between them. The length of the CDR3 is 14 residues. CDR3 in DNA: TGTGCCTGGAGTCCTCAACAGGGCATCTATGGCTACACCTTC. Protein sequence: CAWSPQQGIYGYTF.

The rearrangement links TRBV7-8 to TRBJ1-1; no definite D call. The germline gives CDR1 SGHVS, CDR2 FQNEAQ. V was pared by 0 bases and J by 1 base, with 15 bases between. This CDR3 comprises 17 residues. The CDR3: CASSLAQQRWGNTEAFF. The CDR3, as DNA: TGTGCCAGCAGCTTAGCGCAGCAACGGTGGGGGAACACTGAAGCTTTCTTT.

J is TRBJ1-2 and V is TRBV30, with D hard to call. The V gene lost 2 bases and the J gene lost 1 base, with 8 bases spanning the gap. CDR1 is GTSNPN and CDR2 is SVGIG in the germline V gene (reference sequence). This CDR3 is built from 13 residues. In DNA, the CDR3 is TGTGCCTGGAGTCTAGGTATTAACTATGGCTACACCTTC. The encoded protein is CAWSLGINYGYTF.

About this clone itself: The junction departs from the called germline gene at one end, perhaps through a read error. The chain is built from TRBV5-8 and TRBJ1-1, with D hard to call. The germline V gene encodes CDR1 SGHTS and CDR2 YDEGEE. The CDR3 is 14 amino acids. CDR3 sequence: CASSQVGMDTEAFF. The CDR3 DNA is TGCGCCAGCAGCCAAGTGGGTATGGACACTGAAGCTTTCTTT. The full variable domain, rest sourced from reference TRBV5-8 and TRBJ1-1, is EAGVTQSPTHLIKTRGQQATLRCSPISGHTSVYWYQQALGLGLQFLLWYDEGEERNRGNFPPRFSGRQFPNYSSELNVNALELEDSALYLCASSQVGMDTEAFFGQGTRLTVV.

The chain joins TRBV19 to TRBJ1-5; D ambiguous. Germline CDR1 and CDR2: LNHDA and SQIVND (reference sequence). Trimming pared 7 bases from V and 2 bases from J, leaving 6 bases between. The CDR3 has 12 residues. The DNA for the CDR3 is TGTGCCAGTAAAAGCGGCAATCAGCCCCAGCATTTT. This translates into CASKSGNQPQHF.